This T cell receptor beta chain was identified in a study of T cells after yellow fever vaccination. TCRdb independently ran MiXCR on the 5' RACE reads; one entry per CDR3 protein. The sample shows 250,000 to 400,000 distinct CDR3 sequences, around 4.5% of them seen only once. Study-wide results and limits: Subsequent booster samples again held most clones from primary vaccination (96% CD4, approximately 86% CD8).

On this clonotype: Its antigen is unidentified.

From germline, CDR1 is SGHRS and CDR2 YFSETQ. The V gene lost 1 base and the J gene lost 4 bases, with 22 bases spanning the gap. The CDR3 contains 18 residues. This sequence originates from a man aged 18 to 30 who received the YFV17D yellow fever vaccine. This chain links TRBV5-1 with TRBJ2-3; tentatively, D is TRBD1 or TRBD2 (5 bases each). The source was PBMCs, collected 15 days after the yellow fever booster vaccination. The CDR3 sequence is CASSLWARWQGSADTQYF. The CDR3 coding sequence is TGCGCCAGCAGCTTGTGGGCCCGATGGCAGGGTAGCGCAGATACGCAGTATTTT. Based on the CDR3 plus reference TRBV5-1 and TRBJ2-3, the full variable domain is KAGVTQTPRYLIKTRGQQVTLSCSPISGHRSVSWYQQTPGQGLQFLFEYFSETQRNKGNFPGRFSGRQFSNSRSEMNVSTLELGDSALYLCASSLWARWQGSADTQYFGPGTRLTVL.